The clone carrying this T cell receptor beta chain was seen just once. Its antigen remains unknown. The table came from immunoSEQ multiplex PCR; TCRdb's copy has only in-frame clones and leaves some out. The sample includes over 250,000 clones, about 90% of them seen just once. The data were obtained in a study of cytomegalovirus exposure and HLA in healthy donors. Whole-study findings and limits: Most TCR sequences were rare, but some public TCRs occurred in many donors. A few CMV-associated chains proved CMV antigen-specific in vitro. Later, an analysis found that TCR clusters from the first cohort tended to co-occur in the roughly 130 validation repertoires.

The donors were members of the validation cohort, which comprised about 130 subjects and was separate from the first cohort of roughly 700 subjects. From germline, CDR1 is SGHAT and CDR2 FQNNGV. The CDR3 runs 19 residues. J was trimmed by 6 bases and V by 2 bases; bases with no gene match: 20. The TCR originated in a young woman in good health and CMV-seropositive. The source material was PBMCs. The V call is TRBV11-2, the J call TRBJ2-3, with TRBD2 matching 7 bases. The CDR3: CASSLTPIGGSRRSDTQYF. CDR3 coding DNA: TGTGCCAGCAGCTTAACCCCAATTGGCGGGAGCCGCCGCAGTGATACGCAGTATTTT.